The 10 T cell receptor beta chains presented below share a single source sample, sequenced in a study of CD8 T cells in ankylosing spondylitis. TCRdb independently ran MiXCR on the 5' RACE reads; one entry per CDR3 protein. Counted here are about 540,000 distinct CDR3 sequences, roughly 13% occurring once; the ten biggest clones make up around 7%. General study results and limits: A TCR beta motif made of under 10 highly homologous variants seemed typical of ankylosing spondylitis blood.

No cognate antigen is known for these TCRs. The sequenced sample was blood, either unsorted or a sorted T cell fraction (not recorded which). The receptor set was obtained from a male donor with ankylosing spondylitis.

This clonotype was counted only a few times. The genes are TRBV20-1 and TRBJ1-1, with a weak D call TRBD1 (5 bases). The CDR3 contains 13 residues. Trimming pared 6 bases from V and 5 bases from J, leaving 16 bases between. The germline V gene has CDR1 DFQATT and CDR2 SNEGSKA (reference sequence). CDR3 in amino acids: CSATQPGETEAFF. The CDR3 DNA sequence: TGCAGTGCGACCCAACCGGGGGAGACTGAAGCTTTCTTT.

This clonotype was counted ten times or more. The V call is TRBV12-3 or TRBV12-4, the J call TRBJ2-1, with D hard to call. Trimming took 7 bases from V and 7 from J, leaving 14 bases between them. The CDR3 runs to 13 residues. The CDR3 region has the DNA TGTGCCAGCATCCTCGGGTCCGGGAATGAGCAGTTCTTC. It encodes CASILGSGNEQFF.

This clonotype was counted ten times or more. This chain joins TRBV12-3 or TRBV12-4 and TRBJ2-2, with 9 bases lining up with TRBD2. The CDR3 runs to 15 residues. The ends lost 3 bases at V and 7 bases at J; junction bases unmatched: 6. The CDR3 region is CASSFAGGPDGELFF. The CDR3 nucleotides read TGTGCCAGCAGTTTTGCGGGAGGGCCGGACGGGGAGCTGTTTTTT.

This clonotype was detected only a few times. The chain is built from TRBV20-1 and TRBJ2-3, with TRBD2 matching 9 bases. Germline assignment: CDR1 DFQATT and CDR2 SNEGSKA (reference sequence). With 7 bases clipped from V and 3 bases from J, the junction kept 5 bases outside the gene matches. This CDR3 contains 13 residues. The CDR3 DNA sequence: TGCAGTGTTGGCGGGAGGGAAACAGATACGCAGTATTTT. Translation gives CSVGGRETDTQYF.

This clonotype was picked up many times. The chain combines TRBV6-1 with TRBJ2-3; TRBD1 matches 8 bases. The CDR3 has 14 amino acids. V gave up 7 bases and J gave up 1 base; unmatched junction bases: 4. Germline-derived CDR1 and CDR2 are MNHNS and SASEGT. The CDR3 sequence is CASNLDRGTDTQYF. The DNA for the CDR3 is TGTGCCAGCAACCTGGACAGGGGCACAGATACGCAGTATTTT.

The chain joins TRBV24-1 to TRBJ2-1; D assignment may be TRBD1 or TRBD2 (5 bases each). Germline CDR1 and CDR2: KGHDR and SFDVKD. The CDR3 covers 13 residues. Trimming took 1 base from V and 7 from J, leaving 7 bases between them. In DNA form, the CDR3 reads TGTGCCACCAGTGATTTCGGGACGAATGAGCAGTTCTTC. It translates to CATSDFGTNEQFF.

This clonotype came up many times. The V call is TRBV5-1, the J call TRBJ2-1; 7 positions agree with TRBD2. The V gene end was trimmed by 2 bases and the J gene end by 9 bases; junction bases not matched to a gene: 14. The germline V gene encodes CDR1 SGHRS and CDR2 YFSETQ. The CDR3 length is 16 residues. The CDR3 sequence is CASSFGDRREHLEQFF. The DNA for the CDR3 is TGCGCCAGCAGCTTTGGGGACCGGCGGGAGCACCTTGAGCAGTTCTTC. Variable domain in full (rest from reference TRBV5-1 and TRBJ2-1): KAGVTQTPRYLIKTRGQQVTLSCSPISGHRSVSWYQQTPGQGLQFLFEYFSETQRNKGNFPGRFSGRQFSNSRSEMNVSTLELGDSALYLCASSFGDRREHLEQFFGPGTRLTVL.

CDR3 in amino acids: CASSLGTSNTGELFF. CDR3 bases: TGTGCCAGTAGTTTAGGGACCTCGAACACCGGGGAGCTGTTTTTT. This chain links TRBV19 with TRBJ2-2; D might be TRBD1 or TRBD2, each matching 5 bases. This CDR3 has 15 amino acids. V was shortened by 5 bases and J by 0 bases, with 10 bases between the two germline ends. Germline lookup yields CDR1 LNHDA and CDR2 SQIVND (reference sequence).

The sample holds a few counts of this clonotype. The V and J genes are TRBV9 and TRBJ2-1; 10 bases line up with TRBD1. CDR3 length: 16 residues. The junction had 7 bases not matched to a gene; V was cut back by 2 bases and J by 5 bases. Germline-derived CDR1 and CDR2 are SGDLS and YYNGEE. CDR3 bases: TGTGCCAGCAGCGTCAGACAGGGGGCATCAAACAATGAGCAGTTCTTC. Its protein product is CASSVRQGASNNEQFF.

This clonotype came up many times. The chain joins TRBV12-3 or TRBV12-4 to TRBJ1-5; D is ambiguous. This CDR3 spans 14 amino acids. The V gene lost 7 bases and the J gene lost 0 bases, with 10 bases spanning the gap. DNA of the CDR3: TGTGCCAGCACCCTAACAAATAGCAATCAGCCCCAGCATTTT. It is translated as CASTLTNSNQPQHF.